This is a list of T cell receptor beta chains from one sample in a study of T cell changes during pregnancy in multiple sclerosis. Only in-frame clones appear in the TCRdb table, and some are missing; sequencing was by immunoSEQ multiplex PCR. The sample shows roughly 54,000 clones, 80% to 95% of them seen only once. The sequencing used CD4+ T cells from peripheral blood mononuclear cells, collected after pregnancy. The receptors stem from a female donor with multiple sclerosis, enrolled in a pregnancy study. Both conserved end residues are part of each CDR3. The order of the fields is D gene, J gene, V gene, clone size, CDR3 length, CDR3 DNA, CDR3 protein. D genes are given only for firm matches. Clone size appears in some rows only: once, few, many, or a class for an expanded clone.

-,TRBJ1-6,TRBV4-3,-,15,TGCGCCAGCAGCCAAGAGGTGACAGCTAATTCACCCCTCCACTTT,CASSQEVTANSPLHF
TRBD1,TRBJ2-7,TRBV27,-,16,TGTGCCAGCAGTTTACTAGGACAGGGGGCCACCTACGAGCAGTACTTC,CASSLLGQGATYEQYF
TRBD2,TRBJ2-3,TRBV5-1,-,15,TGCGCCAGCAGCTTGGGGGGGGGAAACACAGATACGCAGTATTTT,CASSLGGGNTDTQYF
-,TRBJ2-7,TRBV27,-,16,TGTGCCAGCAGTTTGGGTCCCTCGGGACATCCCTACGAGCAGTACTTC,CASSLGPSGHPYEQYF
TRBD1,TRBJ2-5,TRBV15,-,14,TGTGCCACCAGCAGACGACAGGGGATAGAGACCCAGTACTTC,CATSRRQGIETQYF
-,TRBJ2-2,TRBV9,-,15,TGTGCCAGCAGCGTAGATAGGCACGCGGGCGGGGAGCTGTTTTTT,CASSVDRHAGGELFF
-,TRBJ1-1,TRBV7-8,-,14,TGTGCCAGCAGCTTAGTACGGGGAGTATCTGAAGCTTTCTTT,CASSLVRGVSEAFF
-,TRBJ2-3,TRBV6-1,-,14,TGTGCCAGCATTGGGGGGGGGCCGAAAGATACGCAGTATTTT,CASIGGGPKDTQYF
-,TRBJ1-6,TRBV7-3,-,13,TGTGCCAGCGGGGCAGTATTTGGATCACCCCTCCACTTT,CASGAVFGSPLHF
-,TRBJ2-3,TRBV29-1,-,13,TGCAGCGGATCCCGGACAGTCACAGATACGCAGTATTTC,CSGSRTVTDTQYF
-,TRBJ2-1,TRBV29-1,-,15,TGCAGCGGAGGTAAGAGACTCAGCTCCTACAATGAGCAGTTCTTC,CSGGKRLSSYNEQFF
-,TRBJ2-3,TRBV28,-,14,TGTGCCAGCAGTTGGGGGGGCCGAGGAGATACGCAGTATTTT,CASSWGGRGDTQYF
-,TRBJ1-3,TRBV16,-,14,TGTGCCAGCAAACGGACAAACTCTGGAAACACCATATATTTT,CASKRTNSGNTIYF
-,TRBJ1-3,TRBV7-9,-,17,TGTGCCAGCAGCTCCCAGGGGAGAGCATTCTCTGGAAACACCATATATTTT,CASSSQGRAFSGNTIYF
TRBD1,TRBJ1-6,TRBV13,-,17,TGTGCCAGCAGCGTAACAGGGGGGCCCTTCCAGAATTCACCCCTCCACTTT,CASSVTGGPFQNSPLHF
TRBD2,TRBJ2-4,TRBV5-6,-,13,TGTGCCAGCACCCCTGGGGGGGGAAACATTCAGTACTTC,CASTPGGGNIQYF
-,TRBJ2-7,TRBV9,-,14,TGTGCCAGCAGCGTAGATACAGGGTTCGGCGAGCAGTACTTC,CASSVDTGFGEQYF
TRBD1,TRBJ2-3,TRBV10-3,-,14,TGTGCCATCGGCAGACAGGGGGACACAGATACGCAGTATTTT,CAIGRQGDTDTQYF
TRBD1,TRBJ2-1,TRBV6-6,-,11,TGTGCCAGCAGTTACCCAGGGGGGCAGTTCTTC,CASSYPGGQFF
-,TRBJ2-1,TRBV5-8,-,14,TGTGCCAGCAGCGTGAGGGGGGGGCTTTATGAGCAGTTCTTC,CASSVRGGLYEQFF
-,TRBJ1-2,TRBV5-1,-,12,TGCGCCAGCAGCTTGGTGGAGGGCGAATGGGACTTC,CASSLVEGEWDF
TRBD1,TRBJ1-2,TRBV28,-,12,TGTGCCAGCAGTCGACAGGGCTATGGCTACACCTTC,CASSRQGYGYTF
TRBD1,TRBJ2-3,TRBV5-8,-,15,TGTGCCAGCAGACGAACCGGGACAGGCACAGATACGCAGTATTTT,CASRRTGTGTDTQYF
-,TRBJ1-5,TRBV19,-,17,TGTGCCAGTAACCCCCCAGGTTTGAGGGGGAGCAATCAGCCCCAGCATTTT,CASNPPGLRGSNQPQHF
TRBD1,TRBJ2-5,TRBV18,-,14,TGTGCCAGCTCACCCACAGGGGGACCGGAGACCCAGTACTTC,CASSPTGGPETQYF
TRBD2,TRBJ2-1,TRBV11-3,-,16,TGTGCCAGCAGCTTAGGCGAGCGGGGGGGATACGGTGAGCAGTTCTTC,CASSLGERGGYGEQFF
-,TRBJ1-2,TRBV12-5,once,14,TGTGCTAGTGGCCAATCAACAGGGAGTGATGGCTACACCTTC,CASGQSTGSDGYTF
-,TRBJ2-7,TRBV6-5,-,13,TGTGCCAGCAGTTACAGGGGATCCTACGAGCAGTACTTC,CASSYRGSYEQYF
TRBD1,TRBJ1-1,TRBV7-9,once,17,TGTGCCAGCAGCTTAATCCCAGGACAGGGCCCGAACACTGAAGCTTTCTTT,CASSLIPGQGPNTEAFF
-,TRBJ2-2,TRBV6-4,-,13,TGTGCCAGGAACAGGGCCCACACCGGGGAGCTGTTTTTT,CARNRAHTGELFF
-,TRBJ1-4,TRBV6-5,few,14,TGTGCCAGCAGTTTAAGGACGGGGGGTGAAAAACTGTTTTTT,CASSLRTGGEKLFF
TRBD1,TRBJ2-3,TRBV7-6,-,14,TGTGCCAGCAGCTCGGGACAGGGCACAGATACGCAGTATTTT,CASSSGQGTDTQYF